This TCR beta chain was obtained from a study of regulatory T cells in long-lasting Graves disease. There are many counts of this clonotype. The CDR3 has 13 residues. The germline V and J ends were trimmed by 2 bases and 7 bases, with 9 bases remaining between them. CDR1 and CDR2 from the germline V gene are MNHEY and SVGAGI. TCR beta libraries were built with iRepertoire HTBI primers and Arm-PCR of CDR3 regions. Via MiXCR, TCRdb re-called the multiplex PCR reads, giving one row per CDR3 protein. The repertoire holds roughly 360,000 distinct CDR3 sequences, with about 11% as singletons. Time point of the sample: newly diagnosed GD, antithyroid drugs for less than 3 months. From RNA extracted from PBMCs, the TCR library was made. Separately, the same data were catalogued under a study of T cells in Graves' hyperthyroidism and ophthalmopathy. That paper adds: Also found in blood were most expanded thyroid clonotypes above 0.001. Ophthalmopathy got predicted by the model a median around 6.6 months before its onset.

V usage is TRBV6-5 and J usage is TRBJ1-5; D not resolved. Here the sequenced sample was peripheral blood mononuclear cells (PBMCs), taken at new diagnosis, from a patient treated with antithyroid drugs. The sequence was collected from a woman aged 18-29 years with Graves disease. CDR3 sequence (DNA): TGTGCCAGCAGTTACGGTCGTTGGCAGCCCCAGCATTTT. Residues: CASSYGRWQPQHF.